The clone carrying this T cell receptor (beta chain) showed up just a few times. No antigen is known for it. The sample comes from a study of beta chain features in type 1 diabetes. Isolated RNA was reverse transcribed in full, so expressed TCRB transcripts were sequenced. The assay was immunoSEQ multiplex PCR, and TCRdb's table has in-frame clones only and misses some. Of around 26,000 clones listed, roughly 70% are singletons. This CDR3 comprises 15 residues. Germline V CDR1 and CDR2: SEHNR, FQNEAQ (reference sequence). J gave up 6 bases and V 1 base, and 2 bases lay outside the gene matches. Study findings and constraints: Shorter TCRB CDR3s, moderately but significantly so, marked every one of the four CD4+ subsets in Type 1 diabetes patients.

The source material was stem cell memory CD4+ T cells from blood. This TCR came from a woman in her thirties or forties with type 1 diabetes. The chain uses TRBV7-9 and TRBJ1-6, with 8 bases aligning to TRBD1. CDR3 in amino acids: CASSLGTGTNSPLHF. DNA for the CDR3: TGTGCCAGCAGCTTAGGGACAGGGACTAATTCACCCCTCCACTTT.